Described below is a single T cell receptor beta chain sequence and its context. A much more abundant neighbour one base away suggests this may be a read error. The CDR3 runs to 14 residues. Trimming left V 2 bases short and J 5 bases short, with 13 bases between. CDR1 ENHRY and CDR2 SYGVKD come from the germline V gene. The data originate from a study of tumor-infiltrating lymphocytes in primary liver carcinoma. Study-wide context: The patients presented with primary liver carcinoma, which was managed through surgical resection. Patients of both sexes were 30 to 69 years old.

Starting from around 500 ng of total RNA, TCR beta cDNA was produced with a primer in the constant region. Amplification in three nested multiplex PCR rounds with slightly modified ARM-PCR gave rise to TCR beta libraries. Investigators reported that the first two PCR rounds, at about 11 cycles each, used TRBV1-TRBV30 forward primers with a C-beta reverse primer. TCRdb re-called the multiplex PCR reads with MiXCR, one entry per CDR3 protein. The sample yields 300,000 to 400,000 distinct CDR3 sequences, about 65% seen once. Unsorted whole blood served as the source of blood RNA, and germline DNA was extracted as well.

The V gene is TRBV10-3, the J gene TRBJ2-7; D is possibly TRBD1 or TRBD2 (6 bases each). Sequenced: peripheral blood. This receptor was obtained from a middle-aged man with primary liver carcinoma and hepatitis B virus infection. The CDR3 loop is CAISERGLGHEQYF. CDR3 nucleotides: TGTGCCATCAGTGAGCGGGGGCTGGGCCACGAGCAGTACTTC.